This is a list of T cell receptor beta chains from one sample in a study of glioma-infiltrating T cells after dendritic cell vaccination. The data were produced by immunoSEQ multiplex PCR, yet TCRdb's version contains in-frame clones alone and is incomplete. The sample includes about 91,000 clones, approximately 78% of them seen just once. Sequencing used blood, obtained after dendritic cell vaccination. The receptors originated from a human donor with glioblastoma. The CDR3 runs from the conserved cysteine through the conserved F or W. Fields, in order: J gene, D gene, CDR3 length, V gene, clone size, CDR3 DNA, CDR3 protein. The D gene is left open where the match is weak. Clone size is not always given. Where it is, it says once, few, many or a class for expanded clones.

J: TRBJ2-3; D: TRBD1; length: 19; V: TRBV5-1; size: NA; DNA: TGCGCCAGCAGCCACCTCGGACAGGGGGACCATTCTAGCACAGATACGCAGTATTTT; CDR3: CASSHLGQGDHSSTDTQYF
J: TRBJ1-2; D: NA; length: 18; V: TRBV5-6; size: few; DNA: TGTGCCAGCAGTCCTGAAGTCGGGAGGGCTAGGGGGACCTATGGCTACACCTTC; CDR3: CASSPEVGRARGTYGYTF
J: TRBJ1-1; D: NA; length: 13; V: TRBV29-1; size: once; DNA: TGCAGCGTAGAGGGGGTCGCCTTCTCTGAAGCTTTCTTT; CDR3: CSVEGVAFSEAFF
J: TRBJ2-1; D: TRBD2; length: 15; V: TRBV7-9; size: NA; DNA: TGTGCCAGCAGCTTAGCTTCTAGCGGGGGTTATGAGCAGTTCTTC; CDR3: CASSLASSGGYEQFF
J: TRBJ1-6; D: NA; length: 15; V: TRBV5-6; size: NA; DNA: TGTGCCAGCAGCTTGGGGACGAGGGTAGTCTCACCCCTCCACTTT; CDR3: CASSLGTRVVSPLHF
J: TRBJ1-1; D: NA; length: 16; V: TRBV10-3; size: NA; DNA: TGTGCCATCAGTGAGGGAGGTAGTCTCTTGGGCACTGAAGCTTTCTTT; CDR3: CAISEGGSLLGTEAFF
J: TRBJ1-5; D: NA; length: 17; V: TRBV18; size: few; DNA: TGTGCCAGCTCACCACCGGGGCAGCCTGGCGGCAATCAGCCCCAGCATTTT; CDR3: CASSPPGQPGGNQPQHF
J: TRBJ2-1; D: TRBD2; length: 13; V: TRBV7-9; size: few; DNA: TGTGCCAGCACCCCGACTAGCCACAATGAGCAGTTCTTC; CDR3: CASTPTSHNEQFF
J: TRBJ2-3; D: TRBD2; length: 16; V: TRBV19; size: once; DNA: TGTGCCAGTAGCCTTGGACTAGCGGGAGGCACAGATACGCAGTATTTT; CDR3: CASSLGLAGGTDTQYF
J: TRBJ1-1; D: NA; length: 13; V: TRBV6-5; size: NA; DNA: TGTGCGGGGGCACCACACGCGAACACTGAAGCTTTCTTT; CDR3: CAGAPHANTEAFF
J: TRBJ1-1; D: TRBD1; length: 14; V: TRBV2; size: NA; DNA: TGTGCCAGCAGTGAATCTAGGGGAGACAGGGCAGCTTTCTTT; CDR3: CASSESRGDRAAFF
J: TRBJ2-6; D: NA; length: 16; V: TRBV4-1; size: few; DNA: TGCGCCAGCAGCCAAGATCGGGGCTCTGGGGCCAACGTCCTGACTTTC; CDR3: CASSQDRGSGANVLTF
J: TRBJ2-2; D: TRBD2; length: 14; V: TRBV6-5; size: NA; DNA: TGTGCCAGCACCGGGACTACCACTACCGGGGAGCTGTTTTTT; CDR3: CASTGTTTTGELFF
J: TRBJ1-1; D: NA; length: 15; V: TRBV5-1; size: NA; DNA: TGCGCCAGCTTCCCGCAATCGGGGGTGAACACTGAAGCTTTCTTT; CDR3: CASFPQSGVNTEAFF
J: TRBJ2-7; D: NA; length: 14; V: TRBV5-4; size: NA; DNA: TGTGCCAGCAGCTTAGAGGGCTATTCCCGCGAGCAGTACTTC; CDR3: CASSLEGYSREQYF
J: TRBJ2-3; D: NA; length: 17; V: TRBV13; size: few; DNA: TGTGCCAGCAGCTCCTCTCTGAGGAGGACGACCCTAGATACGCAGTATTTT; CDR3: CASSSSLRRTTLDTQYF
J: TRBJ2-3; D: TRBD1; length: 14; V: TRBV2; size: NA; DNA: TGTGCCAGCAGCCTCGGGACAGGGTCAGATACGCAGTATTTT; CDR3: CASSLGTGSDTQYF
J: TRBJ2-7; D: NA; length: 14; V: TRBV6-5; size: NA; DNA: TGTGCCAGCAGTTGGCAGACTGTGCCCTACGAGCAGTACTTC; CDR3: CASSWQTVPYEQYF
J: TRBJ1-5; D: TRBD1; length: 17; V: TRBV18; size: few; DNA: TGTGCCAGCTCACGAACCCGACAGGGGCTTAGCAATCAGCCCCAGCATTTT; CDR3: CASSRTRQGLSNQPQHF
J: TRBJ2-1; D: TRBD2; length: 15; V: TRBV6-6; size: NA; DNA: TGTGCCAGCAGTCAACCGGGACTAGACGGCAATGAGCAGTTCTTC; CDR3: CASSQPGLDGNEQFF
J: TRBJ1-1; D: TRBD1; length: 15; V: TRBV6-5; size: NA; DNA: TGTGCCAGCAGTCCAGGGGGCTCAGGCGACACTGAAGCTTTCTTT; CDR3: CASSPGGSGDTEAFF
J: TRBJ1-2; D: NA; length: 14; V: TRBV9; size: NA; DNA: TGTGCCAGCAGCCCGGAAACAGTGAACTATGGCTACACCTTC; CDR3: CASSPETVNYGYTF
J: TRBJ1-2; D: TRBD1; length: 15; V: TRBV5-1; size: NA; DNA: TGCGCCAGCAGCTCCGGGACAGGGGGCAACTATGGCTACACCTTC; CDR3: CASSSGTGGNYGYTF
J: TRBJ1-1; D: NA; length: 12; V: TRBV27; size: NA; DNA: TGTGCCAGCAGTTTATCCGGGGGGAAGGCTTTCTTT; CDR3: CASSLSGGKAFF
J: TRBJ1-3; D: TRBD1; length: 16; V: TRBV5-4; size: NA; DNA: TGTGCCAGCAGCCCAGGGACAGGGCGCGCGGGAAACACCATATATTTT; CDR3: CASSPGTGRAGNTIYF
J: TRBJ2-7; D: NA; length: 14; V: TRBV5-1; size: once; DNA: TGCGCCAGCTGTGAACTAGAGGCCTGCTACGAGCAGTACTTC; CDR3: CASCELEACYEQYF
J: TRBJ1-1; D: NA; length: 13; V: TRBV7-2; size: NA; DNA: TGTGCCAGCAGCTTAGGACAGGCCACTGAAGCTTTCTTT; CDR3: CASSLGQATEAFF
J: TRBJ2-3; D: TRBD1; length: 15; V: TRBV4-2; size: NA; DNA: TGTGCCAGCAGCCAAGTCGGACAGGACACAGATACGCAGTATTTT; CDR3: CASSQVGQDTDTQYF
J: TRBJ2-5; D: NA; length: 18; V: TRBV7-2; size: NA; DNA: TGTGCCAGCAGCTCCAGGCGGAAGGGGACATCTCCCCAAGAGACCCAGTACTTC; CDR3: CASSSRRKGTSPQETQYF
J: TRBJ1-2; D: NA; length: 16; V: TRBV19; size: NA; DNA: TGTGCCAGTACCTCCCCCGGGGAAAGGTGGGGCTATGGCTACACCTTC; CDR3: CASTSPGERWGYGYTF
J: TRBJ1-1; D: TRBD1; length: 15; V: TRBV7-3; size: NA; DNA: TGTGCCAGCAGCTCGCGGACAGGAGGGGACACTGAAGCTTTCTTT; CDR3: CASSSRTGGDTEAFF
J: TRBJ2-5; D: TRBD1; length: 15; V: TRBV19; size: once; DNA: TGTGCCAGTAGTGGGGGGACAGGGGGCCAAGAGACCCAGTACTTC; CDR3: CASSGGTGGQETQYF
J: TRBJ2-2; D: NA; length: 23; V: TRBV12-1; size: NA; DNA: TGTGCCAGCAGCTTTGGAGAACCGAGGATCAACCGGGCTAGCGGGGGGAAATTAGGGGAGCTGTTTTTT; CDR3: CASSFGEPRINRASGGKLGELFF
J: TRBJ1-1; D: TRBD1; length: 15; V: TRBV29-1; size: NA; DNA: TGCAGCGTCAATAATGGACAGGGCGCGGACACTGAAGCTTTCTTT; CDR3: CSVNNGQGADTEAFF
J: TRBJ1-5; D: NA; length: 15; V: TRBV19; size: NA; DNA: TGTGCCAGTAGAACCAAGGCGGGGAGGGATCAGCCCCAGCATTTT; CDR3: CASRTKAGRDQPQHF
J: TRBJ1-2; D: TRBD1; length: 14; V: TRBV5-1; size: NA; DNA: TGCGCCAGCAGCGGGGCGACAGGGCCTTATGGCTACACCTTC; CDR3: CASSGATGPYGYTF
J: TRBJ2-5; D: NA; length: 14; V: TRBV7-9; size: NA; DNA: TGTGCCAGCAGCTTAGATACAGGGTTAGAGACCCAGTACTTC; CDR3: CASSLDTGLETQYF
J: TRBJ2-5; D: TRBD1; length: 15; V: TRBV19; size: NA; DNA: TGTGCCAGTACAGAGACAGGGAATGCCCAAGAGACCCAGTACTTC; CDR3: CASTETGNAQETQYF
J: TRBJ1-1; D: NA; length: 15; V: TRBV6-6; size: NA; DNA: TGTGCCAGCAGTTATAATGCAGGCATGAACACTGAAGCTTTCTTT; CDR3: CASSYNAGMNTEAFF
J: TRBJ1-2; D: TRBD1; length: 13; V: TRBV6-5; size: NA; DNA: TGTGCCAGCAGTTACGGGACAGTCTATGGCTACACCTTC; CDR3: CASSYGTVYGYTF
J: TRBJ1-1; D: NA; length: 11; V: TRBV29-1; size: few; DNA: TGCAGCGTAGAATATCCCACTGAAGCTTTCTTT; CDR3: CSVEYPTEAFF